This T cell receptor (beta chain) originates from a study of CD8 T cells in Susac syndrome. Study findings and constraints: The study recognized that the number of individuals in its TCR sequencing and HLA analysis was relatively small.

CDR1 and CDR2 (germline): SNHLY, FYNNEI. This CDR3 spans 14 amino acids. Trimming pared 3 bases from V and 3 bases from J, leaving 12 bases between. Random hexamers were used to reverse transcribe roughly 0.5 to 1 ug of RNA. TCRdb re-derived calls from the immunoSEQ multiplex PCR reads in MiXCR, one entry per CDR3 protein. Among about 83,000 distinct CDR3 sequences, 85% to 95% were seen once, and the ten largest hold roughly 0.5%. For this clonotype: The target antigen is unknown.

V and J are TRBV2 and TRBJ2-7, with D possibly being TRBD1 (5 bases). This clonotype was obtained from a human donor with Susac syndrome. Sequences were obtained from CD8+ T cells from PBMCs. The chain's CDR3 is CASSDPGFSYEQYF. The DNA for the CDR3 is TGTGCCAGCAGTGATCCAGGGTTCAGCTACGAGCAGTACTTC.